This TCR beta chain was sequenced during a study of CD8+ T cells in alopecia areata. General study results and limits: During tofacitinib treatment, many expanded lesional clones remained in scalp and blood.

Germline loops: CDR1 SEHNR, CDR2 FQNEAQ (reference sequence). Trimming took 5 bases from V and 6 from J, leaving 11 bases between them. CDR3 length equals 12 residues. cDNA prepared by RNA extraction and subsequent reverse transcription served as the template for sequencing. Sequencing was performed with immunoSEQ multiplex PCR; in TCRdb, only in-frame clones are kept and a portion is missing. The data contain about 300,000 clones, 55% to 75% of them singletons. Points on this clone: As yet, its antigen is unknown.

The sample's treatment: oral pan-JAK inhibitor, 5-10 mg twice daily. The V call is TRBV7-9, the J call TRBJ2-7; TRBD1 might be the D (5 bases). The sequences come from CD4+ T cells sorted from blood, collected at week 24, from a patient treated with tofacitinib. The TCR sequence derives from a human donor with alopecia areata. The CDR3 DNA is TGTGCCAGCAGCCAGTGGGGCGGCGAGCAGTACTTC. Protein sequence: CASSQWGGEQYF.